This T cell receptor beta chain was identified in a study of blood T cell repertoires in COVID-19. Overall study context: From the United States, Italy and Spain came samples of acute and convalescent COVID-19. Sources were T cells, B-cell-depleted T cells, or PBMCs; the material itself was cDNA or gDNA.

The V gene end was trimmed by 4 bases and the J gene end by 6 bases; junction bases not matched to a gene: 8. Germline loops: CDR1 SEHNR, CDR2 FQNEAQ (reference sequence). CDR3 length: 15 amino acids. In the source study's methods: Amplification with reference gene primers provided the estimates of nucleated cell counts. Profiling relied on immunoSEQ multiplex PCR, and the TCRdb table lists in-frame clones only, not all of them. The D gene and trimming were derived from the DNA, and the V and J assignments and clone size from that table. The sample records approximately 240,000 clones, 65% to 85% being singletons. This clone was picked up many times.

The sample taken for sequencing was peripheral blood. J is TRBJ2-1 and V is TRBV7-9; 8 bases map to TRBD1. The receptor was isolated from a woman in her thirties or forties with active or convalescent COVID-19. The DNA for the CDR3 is TGTGCCAGCAGCTATGTCCCGGGACAGGCCAATGAGCAGTTCTTC. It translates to CASSYVPGQANEQFF.